What follows describes a single T cell receptor (beta chain). Its specificity is unknown. CDR1 and CDR2 (germline): SGHRS, YFSETQ. Trimming pared 3 bases from V and 4 bases from J, leaving 19 bases between. The CDR3 runs 16 residues. This entry is derived from a study of shared clonotypes between healthy human individuals. Study-wide results and caveats: In a few donors, around 5% of naive CD4 clonotypes appeared in common.

Replicate PCRs from sorted subsets contained approximately 200 ng DNA, which is around 30,000 T cell genomes. Original analysis: From ImmunoSEQ came sequences covering only the junction and carrying no quality scores, so filtering differed. Profiling relied on immunoSEQ multiplex PCR, and the TCRdb table lists in-frame clones only, not all of them. Clone size and V and J calls were adopted from that table, with D and trimming inferred from the DNA. The table has some 2.1 million clones, around 96% seen once. The naive CD8 subset, CD45RO-negative cells positively selected for CCR7, excluded terminally differentiated effector memory CD45RA+ cells. Those who donated, Caucasian adults without exception, all lived in Nashville, Tennessee.

The chain uses TRBV5-1 and TRBJ1-2; D is ambiguous. This receptor was obtained from a man aged 18 to 30 in good health. Sequencing was performed on naive CD8+ T cells sorted from blood. The CDR3: CASSSYVAEPSYGYTF. CDR3 nucleotides: TGCGCCAGCAGCTCCTACGTGGCGGAACCCTCCTATGGCTACACCTTC.